The source of this T cell receptor (beta chain) is a study of blood T cells in healthy people across ages. The second PCR ran roughly 7 to 11 cycles with a sample-barcoded 5' primer and J-beta primers. At least 3 million CDR3-containing paired-end reads were obtained per sample. TCRdb redid the calling of the 5' RACE reads with MiXCR, one entry per CDR3 protein. The data show some 760,000 distinct CDR3 sequences, approximately 25% seen once. There are a few counts of this clonotype. The same sample was also studied in work on T cells of mothers and their children.

Sequences were obtained from blood. The origin of this receptor is a boy younger than 18 in good health.

The CDR3 region has the DNA TGTGCCAGCAGTTTCAGCGAAACGGAGACCCAGTACTTC. Translated: CASSFSETETQYF. V usage is TRBV27 and J usage is TRBJ2-5, with D unresolved. Germline values: CDR1 MNHEY, CDR2 SMNVEV (reference sequence). This CDR3 is 13 amino acids long. Trimming shortened V by 3 bases and J by 5 bases, and 10 bases separated the two germline ends.